This entry describes one TCR beta chain. The data derive from a study of shared T cell receptors in the human thymus. Trimming shortened V by 2 bases and J by 3 bases, and 26 bases separated the two germline ends. Germline CDR1 and CDR2: MDHEN and SYDVKM. The CDR3 extends over 19 amino acids. Sequencing used immunoSEQ multiplex PCR; TCRdb keeps in-frame clones, though not all of them. The sample has about 660,000 clones; about 87% are singletons. The sample was also linked to a second study, of human thymus T cells. From that study: All donors were healthy Finnish infants who were undergoing corrective surgery to treat congenital heart defects. Thymic material originated from resections removed in the course of corrective heart surgery. Use of V and J genes seemed skewed within the thymic and blood repertoires. Related reports documented highly overlapping thymic repertoires among unrelated individuals.

The chain combines TRBV28 with TRBJ2-7; D possibly corresponds to TRBD2 (7 bases). Sequenced input: thymocytes. The sequence came from a boy younger than two with a congenital heart defect. The CDR3 region is CASSLGRGITERDYYEQYF. The CDR3 DNA reads as TGTGCCAGCAGTTTAGGGAGGGGGATTACGGAGCGGGATTACTACGAGCAGTACTTC. Combining the CDR3 with reference TRBV28 and TRBJ2-7 gives the whole variable domain DVKVTQSSRYLVKRTGEKVFLECVQDMDHENMFWYRQDPGLGLRLIYFSYDVKMKEKGDIPEGYSVSREKKERFSLILESASTNQTSMYLCASSLGRGITERDYYEQYFGPGTRLTVT.